This T cell receptor (beta chain) is from a study of blood T cell repertoires in COVID-19. Original data processing: The assay estimated nucleated cells by amplifying reference gene primers. Generated by immunoSEQ multiplex PCR, the TCRdb table keeps only in-frame clones and is missing some. V, J and clone size are those of that table, while D and trimming were read from the DNA. The data hold around 380,000 clones, with more than 65% observed a single time. Germline CDR1 LGHDT, CDR2 YNNKEL (reference sequence). The CDR3 totals 15 residues. V was pared by 5 bases and J by 0 bases, with 3 bases of the junction left unmatched.

The source is a human donor with acute or convalescent COVID-19. The donor label of this sample is uncertain. This chain connects TRBV3-1 (or the pseudogene TRBV3-2) to TRBJ2-2, with 7 bases aligning to TRBD1. What was sequenced was peripheral blood. The CDR3, as DNA: TGTGCCAGCAGCAGAGGGGGCGCGAACACCGGGGAGCTGTTTTTT. Amino acids: CASSRGGANTGELFF.